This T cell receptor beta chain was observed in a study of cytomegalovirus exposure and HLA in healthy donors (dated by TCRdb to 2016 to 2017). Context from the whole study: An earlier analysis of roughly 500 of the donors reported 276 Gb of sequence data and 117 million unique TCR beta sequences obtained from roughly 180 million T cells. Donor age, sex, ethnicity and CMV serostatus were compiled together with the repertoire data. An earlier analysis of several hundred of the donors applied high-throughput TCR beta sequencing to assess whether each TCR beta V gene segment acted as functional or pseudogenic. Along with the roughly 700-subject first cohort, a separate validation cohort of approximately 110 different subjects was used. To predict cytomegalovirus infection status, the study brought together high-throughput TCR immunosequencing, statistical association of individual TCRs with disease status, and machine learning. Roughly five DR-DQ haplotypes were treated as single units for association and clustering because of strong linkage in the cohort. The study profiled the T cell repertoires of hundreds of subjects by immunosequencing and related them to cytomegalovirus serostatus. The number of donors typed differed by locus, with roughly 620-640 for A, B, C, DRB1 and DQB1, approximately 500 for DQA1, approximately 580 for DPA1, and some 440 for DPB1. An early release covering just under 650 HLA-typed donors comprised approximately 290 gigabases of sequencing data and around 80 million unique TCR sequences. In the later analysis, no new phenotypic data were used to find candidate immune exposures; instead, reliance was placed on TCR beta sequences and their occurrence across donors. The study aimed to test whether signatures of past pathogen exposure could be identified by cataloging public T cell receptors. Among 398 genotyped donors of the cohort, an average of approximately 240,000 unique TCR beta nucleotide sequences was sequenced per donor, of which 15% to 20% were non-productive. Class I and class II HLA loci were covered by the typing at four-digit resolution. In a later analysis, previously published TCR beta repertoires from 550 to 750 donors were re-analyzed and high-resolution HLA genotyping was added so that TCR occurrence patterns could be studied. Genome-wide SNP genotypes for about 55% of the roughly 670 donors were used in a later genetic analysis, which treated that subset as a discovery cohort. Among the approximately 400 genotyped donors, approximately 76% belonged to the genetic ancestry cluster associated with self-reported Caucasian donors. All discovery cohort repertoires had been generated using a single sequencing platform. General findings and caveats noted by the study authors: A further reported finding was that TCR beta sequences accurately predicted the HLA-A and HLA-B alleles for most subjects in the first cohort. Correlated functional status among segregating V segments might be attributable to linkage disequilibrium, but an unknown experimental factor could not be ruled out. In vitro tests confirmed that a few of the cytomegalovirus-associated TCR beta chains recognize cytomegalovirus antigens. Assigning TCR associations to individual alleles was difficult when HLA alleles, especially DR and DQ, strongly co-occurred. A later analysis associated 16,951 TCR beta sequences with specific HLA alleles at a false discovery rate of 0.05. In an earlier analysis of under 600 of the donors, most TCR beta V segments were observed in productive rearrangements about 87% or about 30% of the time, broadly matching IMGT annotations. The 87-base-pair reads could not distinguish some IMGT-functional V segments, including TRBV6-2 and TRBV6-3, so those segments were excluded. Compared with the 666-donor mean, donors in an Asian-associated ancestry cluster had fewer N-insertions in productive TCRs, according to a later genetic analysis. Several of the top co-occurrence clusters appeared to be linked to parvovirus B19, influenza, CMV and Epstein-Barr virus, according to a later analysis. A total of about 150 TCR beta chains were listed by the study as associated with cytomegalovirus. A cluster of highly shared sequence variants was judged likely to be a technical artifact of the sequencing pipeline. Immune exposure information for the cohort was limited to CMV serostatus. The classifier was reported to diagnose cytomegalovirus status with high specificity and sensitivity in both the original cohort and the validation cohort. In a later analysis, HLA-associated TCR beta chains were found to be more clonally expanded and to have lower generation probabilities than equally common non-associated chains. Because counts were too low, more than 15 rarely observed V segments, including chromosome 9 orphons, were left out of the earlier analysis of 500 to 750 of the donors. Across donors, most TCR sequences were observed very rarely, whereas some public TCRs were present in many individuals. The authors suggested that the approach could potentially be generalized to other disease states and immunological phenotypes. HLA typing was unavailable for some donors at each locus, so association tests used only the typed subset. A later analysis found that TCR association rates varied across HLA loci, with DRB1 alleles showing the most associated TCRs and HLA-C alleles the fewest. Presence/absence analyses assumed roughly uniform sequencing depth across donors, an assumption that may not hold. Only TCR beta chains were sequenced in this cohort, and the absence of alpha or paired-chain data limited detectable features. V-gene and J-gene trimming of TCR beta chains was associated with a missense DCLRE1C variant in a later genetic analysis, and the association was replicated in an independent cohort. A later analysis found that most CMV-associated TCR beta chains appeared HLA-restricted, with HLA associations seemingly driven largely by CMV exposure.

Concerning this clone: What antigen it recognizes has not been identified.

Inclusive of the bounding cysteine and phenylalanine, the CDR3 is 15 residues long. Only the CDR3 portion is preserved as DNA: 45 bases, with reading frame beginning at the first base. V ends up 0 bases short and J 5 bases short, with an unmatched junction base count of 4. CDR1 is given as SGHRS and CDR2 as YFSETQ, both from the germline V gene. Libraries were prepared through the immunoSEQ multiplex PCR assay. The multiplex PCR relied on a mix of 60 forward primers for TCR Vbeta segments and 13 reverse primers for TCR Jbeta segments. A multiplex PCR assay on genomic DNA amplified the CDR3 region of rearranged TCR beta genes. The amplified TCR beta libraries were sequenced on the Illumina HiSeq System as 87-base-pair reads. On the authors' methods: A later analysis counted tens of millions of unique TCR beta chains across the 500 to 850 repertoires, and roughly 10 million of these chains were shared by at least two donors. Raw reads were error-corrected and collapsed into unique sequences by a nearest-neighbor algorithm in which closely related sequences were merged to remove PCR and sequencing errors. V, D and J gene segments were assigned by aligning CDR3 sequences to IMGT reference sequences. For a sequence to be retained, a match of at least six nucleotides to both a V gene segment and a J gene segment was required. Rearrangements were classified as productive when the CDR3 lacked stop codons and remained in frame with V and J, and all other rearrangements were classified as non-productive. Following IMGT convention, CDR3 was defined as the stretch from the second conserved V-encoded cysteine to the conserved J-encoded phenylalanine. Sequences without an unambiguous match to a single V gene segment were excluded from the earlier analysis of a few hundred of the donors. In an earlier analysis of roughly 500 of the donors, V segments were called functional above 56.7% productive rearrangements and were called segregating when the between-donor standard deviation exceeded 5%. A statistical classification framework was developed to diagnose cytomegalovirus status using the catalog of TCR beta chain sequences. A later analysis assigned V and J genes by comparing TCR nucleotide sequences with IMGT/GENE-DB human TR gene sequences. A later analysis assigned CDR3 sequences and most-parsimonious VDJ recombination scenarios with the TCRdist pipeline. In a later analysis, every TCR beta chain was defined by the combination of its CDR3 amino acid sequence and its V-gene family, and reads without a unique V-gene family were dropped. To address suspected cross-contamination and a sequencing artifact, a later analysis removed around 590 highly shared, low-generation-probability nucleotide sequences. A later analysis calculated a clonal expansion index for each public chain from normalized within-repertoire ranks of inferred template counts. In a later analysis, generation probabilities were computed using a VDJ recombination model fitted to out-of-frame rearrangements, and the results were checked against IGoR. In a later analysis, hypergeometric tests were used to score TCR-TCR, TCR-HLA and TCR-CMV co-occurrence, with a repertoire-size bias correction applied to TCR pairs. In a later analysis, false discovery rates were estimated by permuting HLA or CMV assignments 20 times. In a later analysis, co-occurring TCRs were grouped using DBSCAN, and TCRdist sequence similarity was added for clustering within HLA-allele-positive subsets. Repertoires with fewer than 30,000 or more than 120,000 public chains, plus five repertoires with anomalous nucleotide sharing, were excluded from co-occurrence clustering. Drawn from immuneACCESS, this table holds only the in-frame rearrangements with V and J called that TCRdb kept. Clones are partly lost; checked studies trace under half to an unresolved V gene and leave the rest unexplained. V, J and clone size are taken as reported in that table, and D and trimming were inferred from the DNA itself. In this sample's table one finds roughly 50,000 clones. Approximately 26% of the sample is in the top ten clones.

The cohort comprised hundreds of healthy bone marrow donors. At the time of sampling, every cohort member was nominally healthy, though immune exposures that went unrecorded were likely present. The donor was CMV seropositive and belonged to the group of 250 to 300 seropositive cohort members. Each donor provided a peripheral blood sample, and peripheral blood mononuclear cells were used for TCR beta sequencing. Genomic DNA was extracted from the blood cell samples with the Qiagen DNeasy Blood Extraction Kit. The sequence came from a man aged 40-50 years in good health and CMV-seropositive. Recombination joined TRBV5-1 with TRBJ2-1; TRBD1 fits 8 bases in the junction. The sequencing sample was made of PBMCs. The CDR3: CASSLGQGPDNEQFF. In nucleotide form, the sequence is TGCGCCAGCAGCTTGGGACAGGGGCCCGACAATGAGCAGTTCTTC.